This T cell receptor (beta chain) was recorded in a study of preoperative IRX-2 immunotherapy in early breast cancer. TCRdb's copy holds only in-frame clones and misses some; the assay was immunoSEQ multiplex PCR. The sample lists approximately 11,000 clones; 75% to 90% were seen once. This clone was seen only a few times. As for treatment: preoperative locoregional IRX-2 cytokine immunotherapy. The input for sequencing was lymph node tissue, taken before IRX-2 immunotherapy. This clonotype was sampled from a human donor with breast cancer.

CDR3 sequence: CASSQDPVGAYSNQPQHF. CDR3 DNA: TGCGCCAGCAGCCAAGACCCGGTGGGGGCGTATAGCAATCAGCCCCAGCATTTT. The V call is TRBV4-1, the J call TRBJ1-5; TRBD1 might be the D (6 bases). The CDR3 is 18 residues long. The V gene lost 0 bases and the J gene lost 0 bases, with 15 bases spanning the gap. Germline loops: CDR1 MGHRA, CDR2 YSYEKL.